The clone carrying this TCR beta chain showed up many times. What it binds is unknown. Unique-molecular-identifier-tagged TCR beta cDNA libraries were used. Yield was 500,000 to 600,000 cDNA molecules from approximately 0.91 to 9.4 million T cells. TCRdb reprocessed the PCR reads via MiXCR and lists one record per CDR3 protein. The sample holds hundreds of thousands of distinct CDR3 sequences, less than 40% seen once. This sample was included in a study of post-analysis software for immune sequencing data. Study as a whole: Secondary progressive, relapsing-remitting and progressive-relapsing multiple sclerosis were among the included disease courses.

Study-level findings and limits: People with multiple sclerosis had a significantly lower normalized Chao1 diversity than controls did. Samples from a shared batch, those prepared together, strongly co-clustered by F measure. Patients used about 5 TRBV segments, including TRBV5-6, TRBV5-1 and TRBV20-1, more often than controls.

This CDR3 spans 15 amino acids. The V end lost 5 bases, the J end lost 0 bases, and 11 bases lay between the germline ends. Specimen: blood. The sequence derives from a girl between 5 and 17 years old with multiple sclerosis. V is TRBV12-3 or TRBV12-4 and J is TRBJ2-1; either TRBD1 or TRBD2 may supply D (5 bases each). Written as DNA, the CDR3 is TGTGCCAGCAGTCCTGGGACCAGCTCCTACAATGAGCAGTTCTTC. It translates to CASSPGTSSYNEQFF.